This T cell receptor (beta chain) came from a study of blood T cell repertoires in COVID-19. Original analysis: Reference gene primer amplification in the assay estimated nucleated cell counts. Assay used: immunoSEQ multiplex PCR; TCRdb lists only in-frame clones, some missing. V, J and clone size were drawn from that table, and D and trimming were deduced from the DNA. The sample records about 160,000 clones, around 83% being singletons. Trimming removed 0 bases from V and 7 bases from J; junction bases left unmatched: 8. Germline V gene data show CDR1 as LGHNA and CDR2 as YNFKEQ. There are 15 residues in the CDR3. Enrolled during active infection, Seattle patients were then followed longitudinally.

The origin of this receptor is a woman between 45 and 60 years old with COVID-19, enrolled during active disease. The sample taken for sequencing was peripheral blood. The chain is built from TRBV4-2 and TRBJ1-1; 7 bases are a match to TRBD1. CDR3 region: CASSQDEGASNEAFF. The CDR3 nucleotides read TGTGCCAGCAGCCAAGATGAGGGGGCATCAAATGAAGCTTTCTTT.